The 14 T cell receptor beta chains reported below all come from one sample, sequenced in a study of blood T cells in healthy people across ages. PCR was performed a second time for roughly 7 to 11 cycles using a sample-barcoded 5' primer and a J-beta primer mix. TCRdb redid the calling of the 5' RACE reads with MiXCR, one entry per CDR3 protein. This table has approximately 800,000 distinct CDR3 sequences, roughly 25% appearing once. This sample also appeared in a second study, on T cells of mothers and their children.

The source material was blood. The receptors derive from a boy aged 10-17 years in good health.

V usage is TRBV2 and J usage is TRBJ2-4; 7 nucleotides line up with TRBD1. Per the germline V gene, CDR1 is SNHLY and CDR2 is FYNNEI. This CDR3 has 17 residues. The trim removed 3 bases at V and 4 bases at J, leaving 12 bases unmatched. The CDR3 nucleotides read TGTGCCAGCAGTGAGCCCGGTTTATTACAGGGGAAAAACATTCAGTACTTC. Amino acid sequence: CASSEPGLLQGKNIQYF.

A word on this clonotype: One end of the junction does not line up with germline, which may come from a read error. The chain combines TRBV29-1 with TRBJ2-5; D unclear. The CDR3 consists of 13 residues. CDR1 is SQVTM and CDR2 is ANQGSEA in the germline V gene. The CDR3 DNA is TGCAACGTTGATCCCGGTAGGGAAGAGACCCAGTACTTC. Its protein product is CNVDPGREETQYF.

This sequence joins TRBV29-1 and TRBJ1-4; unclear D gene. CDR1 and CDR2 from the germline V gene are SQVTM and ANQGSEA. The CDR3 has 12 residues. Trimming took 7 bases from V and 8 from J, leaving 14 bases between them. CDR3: CSAPATGEKLFF. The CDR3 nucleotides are TGCAGCGCGCCCGCGACGGGGGAAAAACTGTTTTTT.

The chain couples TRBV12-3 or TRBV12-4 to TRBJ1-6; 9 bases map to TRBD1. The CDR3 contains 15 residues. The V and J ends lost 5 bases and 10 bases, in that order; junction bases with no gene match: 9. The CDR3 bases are TGTGCCAGCAGTCCTCTTGGGACAGGGAGCTCACCCCTCCACTTT. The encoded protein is CASSPLGTGSSPLHF.

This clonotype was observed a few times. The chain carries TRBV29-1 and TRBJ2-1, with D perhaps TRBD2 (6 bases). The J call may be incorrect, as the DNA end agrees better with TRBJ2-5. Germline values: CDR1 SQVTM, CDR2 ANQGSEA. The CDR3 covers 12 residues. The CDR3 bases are TGCAGCGCCCACCGGGGGCAAGAGACCCAGTACTTC. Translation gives CSAHRGQETQYF.

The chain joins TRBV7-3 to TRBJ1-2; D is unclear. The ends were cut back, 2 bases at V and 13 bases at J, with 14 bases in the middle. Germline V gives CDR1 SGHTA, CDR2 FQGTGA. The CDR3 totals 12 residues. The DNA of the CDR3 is TGTGCCAGCAGCTTAGGTGGGCAGGCCGCCACCTTC. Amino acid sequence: CASSLGGQAATF.

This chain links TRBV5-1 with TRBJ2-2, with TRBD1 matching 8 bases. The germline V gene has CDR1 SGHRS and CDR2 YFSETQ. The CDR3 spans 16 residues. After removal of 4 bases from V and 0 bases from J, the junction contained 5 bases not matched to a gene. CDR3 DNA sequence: TGCGCCAGCAGCAAGCCAGGGGGCCCGAACACCGGGGAGCTGTTTTTT. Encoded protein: CASSKPGGPNTGELFF.

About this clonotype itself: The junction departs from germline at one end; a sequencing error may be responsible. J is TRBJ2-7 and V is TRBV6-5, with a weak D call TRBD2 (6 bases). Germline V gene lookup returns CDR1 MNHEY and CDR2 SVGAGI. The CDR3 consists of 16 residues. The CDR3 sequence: CTSSYSGLRTVYEQYF. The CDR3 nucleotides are TGTACCAGCAGTTACTCGGGACTCCGGACGGTCTACGAGCAGTACTTC.

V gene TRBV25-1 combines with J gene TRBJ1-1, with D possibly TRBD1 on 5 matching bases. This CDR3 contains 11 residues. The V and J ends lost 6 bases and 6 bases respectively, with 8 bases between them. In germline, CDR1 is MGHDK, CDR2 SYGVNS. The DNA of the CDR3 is TGTGCCAGCAGCGGGGACCCTGAAGCTTTCTTT. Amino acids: CASSGDPEAFF.

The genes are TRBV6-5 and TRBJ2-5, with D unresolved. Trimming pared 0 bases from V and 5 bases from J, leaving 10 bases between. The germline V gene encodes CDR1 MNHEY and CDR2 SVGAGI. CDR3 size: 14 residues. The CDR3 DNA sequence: TGTGCCAGCAGTTACTCGGGTAGTTGGGAGACCCAGTACTTC. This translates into CASSYSGSWETQYF.

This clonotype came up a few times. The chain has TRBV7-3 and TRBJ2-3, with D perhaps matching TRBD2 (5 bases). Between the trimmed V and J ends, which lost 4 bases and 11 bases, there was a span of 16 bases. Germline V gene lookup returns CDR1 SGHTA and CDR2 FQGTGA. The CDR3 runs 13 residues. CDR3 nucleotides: TGTGCCAGCAGCTCTTCGGCCCCGAGGGAGCAGTATTTT. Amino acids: CASSSSAPREQYF.

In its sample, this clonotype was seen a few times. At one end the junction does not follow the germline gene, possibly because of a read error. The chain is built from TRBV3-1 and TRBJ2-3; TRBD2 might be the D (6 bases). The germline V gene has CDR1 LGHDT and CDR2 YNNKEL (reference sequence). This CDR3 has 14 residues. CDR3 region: CASSQVGTGGSRNF. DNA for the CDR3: TGTGCCAGCAGCCAAGTCGGGACCGGGGGATCGCGCAATTTT.

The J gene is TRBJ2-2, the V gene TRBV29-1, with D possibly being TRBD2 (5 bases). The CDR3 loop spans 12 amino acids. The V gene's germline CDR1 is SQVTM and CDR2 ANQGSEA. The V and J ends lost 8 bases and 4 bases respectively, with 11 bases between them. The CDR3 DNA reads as TGCAGCACTCGACGGGGCACCGGGGAGCTGTTTTTT. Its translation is CSTRRGTGELFF.

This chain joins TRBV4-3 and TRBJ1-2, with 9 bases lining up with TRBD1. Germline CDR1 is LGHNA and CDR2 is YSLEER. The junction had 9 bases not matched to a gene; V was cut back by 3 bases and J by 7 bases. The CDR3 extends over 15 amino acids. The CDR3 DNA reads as TGCGCCAGCAGCCAGGTGGACAGGGGATCCCTTGGCTACACCTTC. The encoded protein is CASSQVDRGSLGYTF.